Presented here are 25 T cell receptor beta chains from one specimen sequenced in a study of shared clonotypes between healthy human individuals. The data were produced by immunoSEQ multiplex PCR, yet TCRdb's version contains in-frame clones alone and is incomplete. The table lists around 100,000 clones, just over 65% of them singletons. Sequenced sample: memory CD8+ T cells sorted from blood. Subset of the sample: CD45RO+ cells pooled with CCR7-negative TemRA cells. These receptors all come from a woman aged 25 to 39 in good health.

The gene calls are TRBV2 and TRBJ2-5; 7 bases are shared with TRBD2. Trimming took 4 bases from V and 9 from J; bases not matched to a gene: 20. This CDR3 comprises 17 residues. The germline V gene encodes CDR1 SNHLY and CDR2 FYNNEI. CDR3 protein: CASSGSFPLADNMSQYF. The CDR3 DNA sequence: TGTGCCAGCAGTGGTTCTTTTCCCCTAGCGGATAATATGTCCCAGTACTTC.

V usage is TRBV10-3 and J usage is TRBJ2-2, with 7 bases aligning to TRBD2. The CDR3 loop spans 14 amino acids. Germline V lookup: CDR1 ENHRY, CDR2 SYGVKD. J lost 6 bases, V lost 10 bases, and 11 bases had no gene match. CDR3 protein: CATHRGREAGELFF. CDR3 in DNA: TGTGCCACCCACCGGGGGAGGGAGGCCGGGGAGCTGTTTTTT.

The chain joins TRBV15 to TRBJ1-5; a possible D gene is TRBD1 (5 bases). Germline-derived CDR1 and CDR2 are LNHNV and YYDKDF (reference sequence). There are 12 residues in the CDR3. Trimming removed 8 bases from V and 7 bases from J, with 12 bases in between. The CDR3 DNA follows: TGTGCCACCGGGGCAGGGAGGCAGCCCCAGCATTTT. It translates to CATGAGRQPQHF.

The V and J genes are TRBV29-1 and TRBJ2-3; 7 bases fit TRBD1. Germline V CDR1 and CDR2: SQVTM, ANQGSEA. The J segment lost 5 bases and the V segment lost 7 bases, leaving 6 bases of the junction unmatched. The CDR3 length is 12 residues. The DNA for the CDR3 is TGCAGCGCCGGACAGGCGGGAGATACGCAGTATTTT. Translated, it gives CSAGQAGDTQYF.

J is TRBJ2-7 and V is TRBV18; D remains unclear. The germline CDR1 and CDR2 sequences are KGHSH and LQKENI. CDR3 length: 14 amino acids. V shed 6 bases and J shed 2 bases, with 14 bases lying between them. Here the CDR3 DNA reads TGTGCCAGCTCGGAGCTGCGGAAAACCTACGAGCAGTACTTC. Amino acid sequence: CASSELRKTYEQYF.

The gene calls are TRBV6-1 and TRBJ1-5; D is undetermined. Trimming shortened V by 2 bases and J by 0 bases, and 8 bases separated the two germline ends. The CDR3 sequence is 15 residues long. The germline CDR1 and CDR2 sequences are MNHNS and SASEGT. This CDR3 is CASSEFGNSNQPQHF. Written as DNA, the CDR3 is TGTGCCAGCAGTGAATTTGGGAATAGCAATCAGCCCCAGCATTTT.

The rearrangement joins TRBV5-1 to TRBJ2-7; either TRBD1 or TRBD2 may fit D (6 bases each). This CDR3 comprises 16 residues. Trimming pared 1 base from V and 0 bases from J, leaving 14 bases between. Germline assignment: CDR1 SGHRS and CDR2 YFSETQ. In DNA form, the CDR3 reads TGCGCCAGCAGCTTGAGGGGGGCGGACCTCTCCTACGAGCAGTACTTC. Translating it yields CASSLRGADLSYEQYF. The full variable domain, rest sourced from reference TRBV5-1 and TRBJ2-7, is KAGVTQTPRYLIKTRGQQVTLSCSPISGHRSVSWYQQTPGQGLQFLFEYFSETQRNKGNFPGRFSGRQFSNSRSEMNVSTLELGDSALYLCASSLRGADLSYEQYFGPGTRLTVT.

The chain recombines TRBV19 with TRBJ1-2; D ambiguous. The length of the CDR3 is 16 residues. Deletions cut 3 bases from V and 3 bases from J, with 17 bases between. Germline V lookup: CDR1 LNHDA, CDR2 SQIVND (reference sequence). CDR3 bases: TGTGCCAGTAGTATCGCCCTGGCCGCAGCCCACTATGGCTACACCTTC. Amino acid sequence: CASSIALAAAHYGYTF.

This clone was observed at least ten times. This rearrangement joins TRBV28 to TRBJ2-7; 12 nucleotides match TRBD2. From germline, CDR1 is MDHEN and CDR2 SYDVKM. Trimming took 5 bases from V and 4 from J; bases not matched to a gene: 9. CDR3 length: 16 amino acids. For the CDR3, the DNA is TGTGCCAGCAGTCAATACGGACTAGCGGGAAGATACGAGCAGTACTTC. The encoded protein is CASSQYGLAGRYEQYF. Together with reference TRBV28 and TRBJ2-7, the CDR3 gives the full variable domain: DVKVTQSSRYLVKRTGEKVFLECVQDMDHENMFWYRQDPGLGLRLIYFSYDVKMKEKGDIPEGYSVSREKKERFSLILESASTNQTSMYLCASSQYGLAGRYEQYFGPGTRLTVT.

This clone was picked up a small number of times. The chain employs TRBV6-4 and TRBJ1-5; D unclear. V was clipped by 3 bases and J by 5 bases, with 14 bases between them. The CDR3 length is 15 residues. Germline values: CDR1 MRHNA, CDR2 SNTAGT. The CDR3 here is CASSEGPEAHQPQHF. Written as DNA, the CDR3 is TGTGCCAGCAGTGAGGGCCCCGAGGCGCATCAGCCCCAGCATTTT.

The gene calls are TRBV23-1 and TRBJ1-1; no reliable D call. TRBV23-1 is an open reading frame whose function is uncertain. The CDR3 spans 13 residues. Trimming stripped 6 bases from V and 0 bases from J, with 8 bases between. CDR3 in amino acids: CASSHGLNTEAFF. The DNA of the CDR3 is TGCGCCAGCAGCCACGGACTGAACACTGAAGCTTTCTTT.

J is TRBJ2-3 and V is TRBV28; 9 nucleotides line up with TRBD2. The CDR3 sequence is 18 residues long. V lost 4 bases and J lost 6; bases outside the gene matches: 17. From germline, CDR1 is MDHEN and CDR2 SYDVKM. The CDR3 loop is CASSWRQGGSGSSDTQYF. The CDR3, as DNA: TGTGCCAGCAGTTGGCGTCAGGGGGGTAGCGGGAGCTCCGATACGCAGTATTTT.

The chain combines TRBV2 with TRBJ1-1; TRBD1 might be the D (6 bases). With 7 bases removed from V and 1 base from J, the gap between germline ends came to 16 bases. CDR3 length: 15 amino acids. Germline V gene lookup returns CDR1 SNHLY and CDR2 FYNNEI. For the CDR3, the DNA is TGTGCCAGCAAAATTGGGGGGGCTGAGAACACTGAAGCTTTCTTT. This gives the protein CASKIGGAENTEAFF.

J is TRBJ2-5 and V is TRBV4-1, with TRBD2 as a possible D gene (5 bases). The germline V gene has CDR1 MGHRA and CDR2 YSYEKL. CDR3 size: 15 residues. The V gene lost 4 bases and the J gene lost 5 bases, with 17 bases spanning the gap. The CDR3 bases are TGCGCCAGCAGCCGCAAGCGGTTTGTTGAGGAGACCCAGTACTTC. Protein: CASSRKRFVEETQYF.

This clone was counted a few times. The chain links TRBV5-1 to TRBJ2-2; D is undetermined. The germline gives CDR1 SGHRS, CDR2 YFSETQ. The CDR3 has 15 amino acids. The V end was cut by 0 bases, the J end by 3 bases, with 9 bases between. The CDR3 bases are TGCGCCAGCAGCTTGGGTGGGGAATACACCGGGGAGCTGTTTTTT. Translating gives CASSLGGEYTGELFF. The whole variable domain, remainder taken from reference TRBV5-1 and TRBJ2-2, is KAGVTQTPRYLIKTRGQQVTLSCSPISGHRSVSWYQQTPGQGLQFLFEYFSETQRNKGNFPGRFSGRQFSNSRSEMNVSTLELGDSALYLCASSLGGEYTGELFFGEGSRLTVL.

This clone was observed once. This chain connects TRBV5-4 to TRBJ1-2; D remains ambiguous. Germline V gene data show CDR1 as SGHNT and CDR2 as YYREEE (reference sequence). The CDR3 has 15 residues. The V gene lost 4 bases and the J gene lost 0 bases, with 13 bases spanning the gap. CDR3 in DNA: TGTGCCAGCAGCGAAGAACTCCGAGCTAACTATGGCTACACCTTC. This encodes CASSEELRANYGYTF.

This clone was recorded once. The chain uses TRBV29-1 and TRBJ2-7, with D unclear. The CDR3 runs to 13 residues. Germline V CDR1 and CDR2: SQVTM, ANQGSEA. V shed 3 bases and J shed 6 bases, with 15 bases lying between them. CDR3 region: CSVETSRWGEQYF. The CDR3 DNA is TGCAGCGTTGAGACCTCCCGATGGGGCGAGCAGTACTTC.

This clone has just one count. This chain joins TRBV7-9 and TRBJ2-5; the D is unclear. The J call may be in error: the DNA end matches TRBJ2-7 better. Germline loops: CDR1 SEHNR, CDR2 FQNEAQ (reference sequence). The CDR3 covers 14 residues. The CDR3 protein is CASSPVDRNYEQYF. CDR3 sequence (DNA): TGTGCCAGCAGCCCCGTAGACCGTAACTACGAGCAGTACTTC.

The chain has TRBV25-1 and TRBJ2-3; D remains unclear. Between the trimmed V and J ends, which lost 6 bases and 2 bases, there was a span of 15 bases. This CDR3 is 15 amino acids long. Germline CDR1 and CDR2: MGHDK and SYGVNS. Here the CDR3 DNA reads TGTGCCAGCAGCGACCCCCGCGGCAACACAGATACGCAGTATTTT. Translation gives CASSDPRGNTDTQYF.

This rearrangement joins TRBV9 to TRBJ1-2, with D tentatively TRBD1 (5 bases). The V gene's germline CDR1 is SGDLS and CDR2 YYNGEE. CDR3 length equals 16 residues. Trimming left V 0 bases short and J 2 bases short, with 14 bases between. CDR3 bases: TGTGCCAGCAGCGTAGACCAATCGGGACGGAACTATGGCTACACCTTC. This codes for CASSVDQSGRNYGYTF.

A few counts support this clone. The rearrangement joins TRBV5-1 to TRBJ2-1; 9 nucleotides agree with TRBD1. The CDR3 has 15 residues. V shed 2 bases, J shed 8 bases, and the junction held 8 bases outside the gene matches. Germline assignment: CDR1 SGHRS and CDR2 YFSETQ. CDR3 region: CASSFGTGSFDEQFF. In DNA form, the CDR3 reads TGCGCCAGCAGCTTCGGGACAGGGTCTTTCGATGAGCAGTTCTTC.

The chain carries TRBV30 and TRBJ2-1; D uncertain. CDR3 length: 14 residues. Trimming took off 3 bases at V and 3 bases at J, with 12 bases between the two ends. CDR1 GTSNPN and CDR2 SVGIG come from the germline V gene (reference sequence). The CDR3 nucleotides read TGTGCCTGGAGCAATGTTCGAGGCTACAATGAGCAGTTCTTC. It translates to CAWSNVRGYNEQFF.

This chain connects TRBV18 to TRBJ2-2; a weak D match, TRBD1 (5 bases). There are 16 residues in the CDR3. V lost 3 bases, J lost 3 bases, and 14 bases lay in between. CDR1 and CDR2 (germline): KGHSH, LQKENI. DNA of the CDR3: TGTGCCAGCTCACCTTGGACACCGGTGGACACCGGGGAGCTGTTTTTT. This encodes CASSPWTPVDTGELFF.

This chain links TRBV4-1 with TRBJ2-1, with 11 bases matching TRBD2. Germline V gives CDR1 MGHRA, CDR2 YSYEKL. V lost 1 base, J lost 8 bases, and 4 bases stayed unmatched. The CDR3 spans 15 residues. As DNA, the CDR3 is TGCGCCAGCAGCCAAGTAGCGGGAGGGCCCCATGAGCAGTTCTTC. Translated: CASSQVAGGPHEQFF.

This chain links TRBV7-9 with TRBJ2-1; 9 bases are a match to TRBD2. Germline V CDR1 and CDR2: SEHNR, FQNEAQ (reference sequence). The trim removed 6 bases at V and 5 bases at J, leaving 8 bases unmatched. The CDR3 length is 15 residues. CDR3 protein: CASRRRLADHNEQFF. As DNA, the CDR3 is TGTGCCAGCAGAAGACGACTAGCGGACCACAATGAGCAGTTCTTC.